One T cell receptor (beta chain) is described in this entry. This sample is drawn from a study of blood T cell repertoires in COVID-19. Study context: COVID-19 samples collected from the United States, Italy and Spain covered acute and convalescent phases. Nucleic acid was either cDNA or gDNA, and it came from T cells, B-cell-depleted T cells, or PBMCs.

Study processing details: Nucleated cell counts were estimated from reference gene primer amplification. The repertoire was sequenced with immunoSEQ multiplex PCR; TCRdb's copy has only in-frame clones and lacks some. V, J and clone size were drawn from that table, and D and trimming were deduced from the DNA. The table includes some 230,000 clones, 80% to 90% detected once. Germline V CDR1 and CDR2: MDHEN, SYDVKM. V lost 2 bases, J lost 2 bases, and 10 bases lay in between. The CDR3 has 15 amino acids. The receptor was derived from a man aged 45 to 65 who had recovered from COVID-19. The sequencing input was peripheral blood. This sequence joins TRBV28 and TRBJ1-3; tentative D call: TRBD1 (5 bases). CDR3 sequence (DNA): TGTGCCAGCAGTTTACTCAGGGTCGCTGGAAACACCATATATTTT. Its translation: CASSLLRVAGNTIYF.